This T cell receptor beta chain was recovered during a study of Graves' ophthalmopathy and Graves' hyperthyroidism. The CDR3 has 17 residues. Germline loops: CDR1 MNHNS, CDR2 SASEGT. Trimming took 6 bases from V and 6 from J; bases not matched to a gene: 14. From RNA, the CDR3 regions of TCR beta chains were amplified and sequenced. RT-PCR with HTBI primers came first, then second-round multiplex PCR. From the multiplex PCR reads, TCRdb called clonotypes with MiXCR, one entry per CDR3 protein. The table has just over 400,000 distinct CDR3 sequences, around 21% seen once; the top ten hold around 3.2%. The sequence came from a woman between 18 and 30 years old with stable Graves' hyperthyroidism. Material for sequencing was peripheral blood. The J gene is TRBJ1-3, the V gene TRBV6-1, with 10 bases identical to TRBD1. The DNA for the CDR3 is TGTGCCAGCAGGGGTTCTCGACAGGGGGCCCGCCCAAACACCATATATTTT. Protein product: CASRGSRQGARPNTIYF.